These 14 T cell receptor beta chains came from one sample sequenced in a study of T cell changes during pregnancy in multiple sclerosis. Repertoires were generated with immunoSEQ multiplex PCR, while TCRdb's copy carries only in-frame clones and drops some. This repertoire shows approximately 65,000 clones, around nine tenths found once; its top ten account for less than 1.5%. Material: peripheral blood, obtained in the third trimester of pregnancy. Receptor source: a female donor in good health, enrolled as a control in a pregnancy study.

The rearrangement links TRBV6-5 to TRBJ2-7; tentatively, D is TRBD1 (5 bases). V was shortened by 7 bases and J by 4 bases, with 17 bases between the two germline ends. The CDR3 spans 14 residues. Germline V lookup: CDR1 MNHEY, CDR2 SVGAGI. CDR3 nucleotide sequence: TGTGCCAGCACCAAGGACAACCCTCCGTACGAGCAGTACTTC. Its protein is CASTKDNPPYEQYF.

The chain is built from TRBV7-2 and TRBJ1-1, with a tentative D call TRBD1 (6 bases). Germline loops: CDR1 SGHTA, CDR2 FQGNSA. V lost 5 bases and J 0 bases, leaving 13 bases between the germline ends. The CDR3 length is 15 residues. The CDR3 loop reads CASSHIDRLNTEAFF. The DNA of the CDR3 is TGTGCCAGCAGCCACATCGACAGGTTGAACACTGAAGCTTTCTTT.

This chain connects TRBV27 to TRBJ1-6; D not resolved. The CDR3 has 11 residues. CDR1 is MNHEY and CDR2 is SMNVEV in the germline V gene (reference sequence). V was trimmed by 7 bases and J by 8 bases, leaving 6 bases between them. CDR3 region: CASKEDSPLHF. CDR3 nucleotides: TGTGCCAGCAAGGAGGATTCACCCCTCCACTTT.

The chain recombines TRBV28 with TRBJ1-1, with D possibly matching TRBD1 (6 bases). CDR3 length equals 11 residues. From germline, CDR1 is MDHEN and CDR2 SYDVKM. Between the trimmed V and J ends, which lost 6 bases and 10 bases, there was a span of 12 bases. CDR3 sequence reads: CASSTGHSAFF. The CDR3, as DNA: TGTGCCAGCAGCACGGGACACTCAGCTTTCTTT.

The chain uses TRBV7-2 and TRBJ1-4; 11 bases agree with TRBD1. Trimming at V came to 0 bases and at J to 0 bases, leaving 6 bases not matched to a gene. Germline lookup yields CDR1 SGHTA and CDR2 FQGNSA. The CDR3 spans 19 residues. CDR3 residues: CASSLAPPGQGATNEKLFF. The DNA of the CDR3 is TGTGCCAGCAGCTTAGCTCCTCCGGGACAGGGGGCAACTAATGAAAAACTGTTTTTT. Full variable domain (outside the CDR3, taken from reference TRBV7-2 and TRBJ1-4): GAGVSQSPSNKVTEKGKDVELRCDPISGHTALYWYRQSLGQGLEFLIYFQGNSAPDKSGLPSDRFSAERTGGSVSTLTIQRTQQEDSAVYLCASSLAPPGQGATNEKLFFGSGTQLSVL.

This chain uses TRBV7-9 with TRBJ2-2, with a possible D match to TRBD2 (7 bases). V was pared by 7 bases and J by 5 bases, with 17 bases between. The CDR3 is 15 residues long. Looked up from germline, CDR1 is SEHNR and CDR2 is FQNEAQ (reference sequence). CDR3: CASTHGGGWTGELFF. The DNA for the CDR3 is TGTGCCAGCACCCATGGGGGGGGCTGGACCGGGGAGCTGTTTTTT.

This chain joins TRBV30 and TRBJ1-3; TRBD1 is a possible D gene (5 bases). The germline V and J ends were trimmed by 2 bases and 2 bases, with 10 bases remaining between them. The germline V gene has CDR1 GTSNPN and CDR2 SVGIG (reference sequence). The CDR3 covers 14 residues. The CDR3 coding sequence is TGTGCCTGGAGTCAGGGTTCGGCTGGAAACACCATATATTTT. Its translation: CAWSQGSAGNTIYF.

The CDR3 loop reads CASSWTGRQTQYF. CDR3 sequence (DNA): TGTGCCAGCAGTTGGACAGGGAGGCAGACCCAGTACTTC. The chain recombines TRBV28 with TRBJ2-5; 8 bases map to TRBD1. V dropped 4 bases and J dropped 6; count of bases not matched to a gene: 4. Germline CDR1 MDHEN, CDR2 SYDVKM. The CDR3 is 13 residues long.

This chain links TRBV5-6 with TRBJ1-4; 9 bases agree with TRBD1. CDR1 SGHDT and CDR2 YYEEEE come from the germline V gene. This CDR3 is 15 amino acids long. After removal of 4 bases from V and 8 bases from J, the junction contained 9 bases not matched to a gene. The CDR3 nucleotides read TGTGCCAGCAGCGCGGGGACAGGGAGAGTGGAAAAACTGTTTTTT. It specifies CASSAGTGRVEKLFF. Full variable domain (outside the CDR3, taken from reference TRBV5-6 and TRBJ1-4): DAGVTQSPTHLIKTRGQQVTLRCSPKSGHDTVSWYQQALGQGPQFIFQYYEEEERQRGNFPDRFSGHQFPNYSSELNVNALLLGDSALYLCASSAGTGRVEKLFFGSGTQLSVL.

The V call is TRBV4-3, the J call TRBJ2-3; tentatively, D is TRBD1 (6 bases). There are 17 residues in the CDR3. V was pared by 1 base and J by 7 bases, with 21 bases between. CDR1 is LGHNA and CDR2 is YSLEER in the germline V gene. The CDR3 region is CASSQVGWDMDPYTQYF. The DNA for the CDR3 is TGCGCCAGCAGCCAAGTGGGTTGGGACATGGACCCTTATACGCAGTATTTT.

The chain recombines TRBV7-3 with TRBJ1-2; a weak D match, TRBD1 (6 bases). CDR1 and CDR2 from the germline V gene are SGHTA and FQGTGA. CDR3 length: 13 residues. With 5 bases removed from V and 4 bases from J, the gap between germline ends came to 11 bases. In DNA form, the CDR3 reads TGTGCCAGCAGCCCAGGACAGCTCTATGGCTACACCTTC. This gives the protein CASSPGQLYGYTF.

The rearrangement uses TRBV6-5 and TRBJ1-5; no clear D gene. Looked up from germline, CDR1 is MNHEY and CDR2 is SVGAGI. V was pared by 0 bases and J by 3 bases, with 12 bases between. This CDR3 is built from 16 residues. CDR3 nucleotide sequence: TGTGCCAGCAGTTACTCGTACCTAACCCTCAATCAGCCCCAGCATTTT. Translation: CASSYSYLTLNQPQHF.

This sequence joins TRBV5-1 and TRBJ2-5; 7 positions agree with TRBD1. Looked up from germline, CDR1 is SGHRS and CDR2 is YFSETQ. The CDR3 totals 15 residues. Unmatched junction bases numbered 11, after V lost 4 bases and J lost 5 bases. Here the CDR3 reads CASSERGLEAETQYF. CDR3 in DNA: TGCGCCAGCAGCGAAAGGGGGCTGGAGGCGGAGACCCAGTACTTC.

The J gene is TRBJ1-1, the V gene TRBV7-9, with 11 nucleotides matching TRBD1. In germline, CDR1 is SEHNR, CDR2 FQNEAQ (reference sequence). The CDR3 totals 15 residues. Trimming at V came to 1 base and at J to 6 bases, leaving 4 bases not matched to a gene. The CDR3: CASSLGDRGSAEAFF. As DNA, the CDR3 is TGTGCCAGCAGCTTAGGGGACAGGGGGAGCGCTGAAGCTTTCTTT.